This T cell receptor (beta chain) was found in a study of T cell responses to AZD1222 COVID-19 vaccine. Findings and limits, study-wide: A mostly white British donor set with more females was recruited, and clonal diversity was possibly underestimated. Targeting of unmutated variant regions was reportedly seen in nearly half of spike-specific TCRs. The study sampled repertoires only after the peak T cell response. Only a handful of AZD1222 recipients, several in all, had baseline seropositivity.

Germline V gene data show CDR1 as SGDLS and CDR2 as YYNGEE. Termini included, the CDR3 measures 9 amino acids. On this clone: Antigen: not known. Because it lacks the conserved phenylalanine or tryptophan at the end, this CDR3 is likely a read error. It is unclear where the CDR3 begins or ends on the DNA, so no DNA is shown, and the CDR3 is as TCRdb lists it.

Measured with immunoSEQ multiplex PCR; TCRdb has only the in-frame clones, and not every one. Of roughly 100,000 clones in the sample, 80% to 95% were seen once. The sequences come from peripheral blood, collected 28 days after the second AZD1222 dose. This TCR was sampled from an adult who received the AZD1222 COVID-19 vaccine. The genes are TRBV9 and TRBJ1-2. The CDR3 loop reads CASSPSVIR.